This T cell receptor (beta chain) derives from a study of high-grade serous ovarian cancer treatment subgroups. With regard to this clone: Its antigen is as yet unknown.

Tumor samples were taken before definitive surgery or chemotherapy. Study-level findings and limits: Higher neoantigen levels went with greater TCR clonal relatedness. Different patients shared almost no repertoire; same-patient tumors shared roughly 0.1 to 0.8.

Clones were read by immunoSEQ multiplex PCR, and TCRdb kept only the in-frame ones, dropping some. The table records some 5,000 clones, 60% to 85% of them present only once. Germline loops: CDR1 KGHSH, CDR2 LQKENI. This CDR3 spans 14 amino acids. Trimming shortened V by 4 bases and J by 6 bases, and 12 bases separated the two germline ends. Sequencing was done on a sample of tumor tissue. The V gene is TRBV18, the J gene TRBJ2-2, with a possible D match to TRBD1 (7 bases). This receptor was taken from a human donor with high-grade serous ovarian cancer. CDR3 in DNA: TGTGCCAGCTCACAGGAGGGGGCCGCCGGGGAGCTGTTTTTT. Translation: CASSQEGAAGELFF.